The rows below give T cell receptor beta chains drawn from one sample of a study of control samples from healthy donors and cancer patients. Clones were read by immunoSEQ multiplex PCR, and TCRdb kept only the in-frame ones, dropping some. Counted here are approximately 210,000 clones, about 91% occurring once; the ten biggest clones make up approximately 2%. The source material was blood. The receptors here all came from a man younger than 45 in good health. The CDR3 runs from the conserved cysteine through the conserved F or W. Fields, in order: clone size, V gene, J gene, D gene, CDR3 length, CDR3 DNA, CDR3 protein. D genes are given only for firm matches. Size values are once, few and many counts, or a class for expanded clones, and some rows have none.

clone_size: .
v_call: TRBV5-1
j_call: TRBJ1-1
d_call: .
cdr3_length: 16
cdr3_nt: TGCGCCAGCAGCTTGGAGGTCCGGGCGTTGGGCACTGAAGCTTTCTTT
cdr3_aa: CASSLEVRALGTEAFF

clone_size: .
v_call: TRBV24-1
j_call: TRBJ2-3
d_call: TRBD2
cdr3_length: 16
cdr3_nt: TGTGCCACCAGTGAGCGGACTAGCGGGGGAACAGATACGCAGTATTTT
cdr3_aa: CATSERTSGGTDTQYF

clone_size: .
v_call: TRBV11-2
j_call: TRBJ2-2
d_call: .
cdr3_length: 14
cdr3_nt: TGTGCCAGCAGCTTAGGAATGAGCACCGGGGAGCTGTTTTTT
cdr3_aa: CASSLGMSTGELFF

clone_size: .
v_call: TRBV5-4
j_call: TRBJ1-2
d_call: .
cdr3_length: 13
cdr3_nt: TGTGCCAGCAGCTTACAGGGTATTCAAGGCTACACCTTC
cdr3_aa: CASSLQGIQGYTF

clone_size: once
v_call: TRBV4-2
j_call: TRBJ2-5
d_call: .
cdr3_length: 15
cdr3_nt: TGTGCCAGCAGCCAAGATGAGGGCAGCGGAGAGACCCAGTACTTC
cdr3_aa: CASSQDEGSGETQYF

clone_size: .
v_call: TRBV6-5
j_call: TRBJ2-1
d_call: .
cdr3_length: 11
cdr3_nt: TGTGCCAGCAGTTACTCGGATGAGCAGTTCTTC
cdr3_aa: CASSYSDEQFF

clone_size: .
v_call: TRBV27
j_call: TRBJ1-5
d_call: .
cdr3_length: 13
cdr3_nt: TGTGCCAGCAGCCAAACCGTCGATCAGCCCCAGCATTTT
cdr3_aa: CASSQTVDQPQHF

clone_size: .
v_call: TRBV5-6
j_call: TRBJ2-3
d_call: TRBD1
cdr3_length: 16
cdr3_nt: TGTGCCAGCAGCCGCCGGACAGGGGGGTCCACAGATACGCAGTATTTT
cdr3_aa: CASSRRTGGSTDTQYF

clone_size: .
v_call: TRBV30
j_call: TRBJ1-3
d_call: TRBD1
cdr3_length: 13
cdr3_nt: TGTGCCTGGAGGAGGGGGCCCGGAAACACCATATATTTT
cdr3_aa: CAWRRGPGNTIYF

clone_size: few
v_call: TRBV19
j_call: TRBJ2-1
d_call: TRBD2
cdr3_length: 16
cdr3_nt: TGTGCCAGTAGTATTGGGTCTAGCGGGGTTTACAATGAGCAGTTCTTC
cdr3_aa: CASSIGSSGVYNEQFF

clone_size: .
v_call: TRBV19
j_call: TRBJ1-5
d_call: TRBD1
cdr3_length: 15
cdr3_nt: TGTGCCAGTATCGCGGACAGGAGCAGCAATCAGCCCCAGCATTTT
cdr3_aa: CASIADRSSNQPQHF

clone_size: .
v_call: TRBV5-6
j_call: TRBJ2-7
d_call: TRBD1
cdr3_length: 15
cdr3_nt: TGTGCCAGCAGCTTGGACCAGGGGGCGGATAACGAGCAGTACTTC
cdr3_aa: CASSLDQGADNEQYF

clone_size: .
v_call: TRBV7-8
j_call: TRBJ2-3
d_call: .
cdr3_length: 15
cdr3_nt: TGTGCCAGCAGCTTAGGAGGGAGAAGCACAGATACGCAGTATTTT
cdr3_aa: CASSLGGRSTDTQYF

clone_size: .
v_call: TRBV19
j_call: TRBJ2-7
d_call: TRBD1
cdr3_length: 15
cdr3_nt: TGTGCCAGTAGTATATGGACAGGGGGCGCCTACGAGCAGTACTTC
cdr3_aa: CASSIWTGGAYEQYF

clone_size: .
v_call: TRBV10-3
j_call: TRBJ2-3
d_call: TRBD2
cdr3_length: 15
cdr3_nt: TGTGCCATCAGCCACCAAAGCGGGGCCACAGATACGCAGTATTTT
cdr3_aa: CAISHQSGATDTQYF

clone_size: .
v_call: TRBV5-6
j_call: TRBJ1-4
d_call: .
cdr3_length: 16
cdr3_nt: TGTGCCAGCAGCCCGACACCCCCTGGAGGTAATGAAAAACTGTTTTTT
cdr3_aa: CASSPTPPGGNEKLFF

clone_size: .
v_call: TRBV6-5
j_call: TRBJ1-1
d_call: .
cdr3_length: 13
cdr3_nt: TGTGCCAGCAGTTACTCGAAACTGAGTGAAGCTTTCTTT
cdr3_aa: CASSYSKLSEAFF

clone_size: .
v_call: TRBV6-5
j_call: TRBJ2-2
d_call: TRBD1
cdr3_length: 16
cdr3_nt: TGTGCCAGCAGTTACGAGGGGGCCCTGAACACCGGGGAGCTGTTTTTT
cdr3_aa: CASSYEGALNTGELFF